This passage covers 5 T cell receptor beta chains from one sample sequenced in a study of identical twins. TCRdb analysed the 5' RACE reads with MiXCR anew, one entry per CDR3 protein. The sample includes some 560,000 distinct CDR3 sequences, 7.5% to 10% seen only once; the top ten take more than 2.5%. Another study also made use of these data, one on yellow fever vaccine responses in identical twins.

The sample consisted of PBMCs. These receptors came from a young woman in good health.

The table lists this clonotype with many counts. The V and J genes are TRBV5-1 and TRBJ2-1; 8 nucleotides match TRBD2. V gave up 0 bases and J gave up 7 bases; unmatched junction bases: 6. Germline lookup yields CDR1 SGHRS and CDR2 YFSETQ. The CDR3 sequence is 15 residues long. This CDR3 is CASSLGSGGRNEQFF. In nucleotides, the CDR3 is TGCGCCAGCAGCTTGGGATCGGGGGGGAGGAATGAGCAGTTCTTC.

The chain combines TRBV4-3 with TRBJ2-2; 9 bases align to TRBD2. The germline CDR1 and CDR2 sequences are LGHNA and YSLEER. J lost 7 bases, V lost 0 bases, and 18 bases had no gene match. There are 20 residues in the CDR3. In DNA, the CDR3 is TGCGCCAGCAGCCAAGATCCCCCCCCGCTAGCGGGAACAAGGGTCGGGGAGCTGTTTTTT. Protein product: CASSQDPPPLAGTRVGELFF.

This clonotype has just a few counts. V gene TRBV6-2 or TRBV6-3 combines with J gene TRBJ2-5; 14 nucleotides align to TRBD2. The ends lost 3 bases at V and 0 bases at J; junction bases unmatched: 12. Germline values: CDR1 MNHEY, CDR2 SVGEGT. The CDR3 is 20 amino acids. CDR3 sequence: CASSYWGTSGSAMYQETQYF. CDR3 bases: TGTGCCAGCAGTTATTGGGGGACTAGCGGGAGCGCCATGTACCAAGAGACCCAGTACTTC.

The J gene is TRBJ2-1, the V gene TRBV6-1; 8 bases are a match to TRBD2. The trim removed 6 bases at V and 1 base at J, leaving 11 bases unmatched. The germline CDR1 and CDR2 sequences are MNHNS and SASEGT. The CDR3 covers 17 residues. In nucleotides, the CDR3 is TGTGCCAGCAGACCCAAGCGGGGGCCGTCTTCCTACAATGAGCAGTTCTTC. This codes for CASRPKRGPSSYNEQFF.

J is TRBJ2-1 and V is TRBV10-3; weak D call: TRBD2 (6 bases). The germline CDR1 and CDR2 sequences are ENHRY and SYGVKD. Trimming took 0 bases from V and 9 from J, leaving 15 bases between them. The CDR3 consists of 15 residues. CDR3: CAISESMTRSPEQFF. The CDR3 DNA is TGTGCCATCAGTGAGTCAATGACTAGGAGCCCTGAGCAGTTCTTC.